The next 9 T cell receptor beta chains were all read from a single sample in a study of cytomegalovirus exposure and HLA in healthy donors. TCRdb's table, derived via immunoSEQ multiplex PCR, lists solely in-frame clones and lacks some. This sample carries 150,000 to 200,000 clones, 85% of them seen once, and the ten largest clones take approximately 15%. Input material: PBMCs. Source of these receptors: a man between 18 and 29 years old in good health and CMV-seropositive.

The chain uses TRBV4-1 and TRBJ2-1; 11 bases are a match to TRBD2. Germline-derived CDR1 and CDR2 are MGHRA and YSYEKL. This CDR3 has 16 residues. V shed 0 bases, J shed 3 bases, and the junction held 1 base outside the gene matches. The CDR3 sequence is CASSQDTSGGYNEQFF. Here the CDR3 DNA reads TGCGCCAGCAGCCAAGACACTAGCGGGGGCTACAATGAGCAGTTCTTC.

The J gene is TRBJ1-4, the V gene TRBV2; 8 nucleotides line up with TRBD1. Germline CDR1 and CDR2: SNHLY and FYNNEI. Germline trimming cut 5 bases from V and 5 bases from J; bases unmatched to any gene: 10. The CDR3 length is 16 residues. In DNA form, the CDR3 reads TGTGCCAGCAGTCCCGCGCGGACAGGGCTGAATGAAAAACTGTTTTTT. It codes for CASSPARTGLNEKLFF.

This chain uses TRBV5-1 with TRBJ1-1; TRBD1 agrees at 7 bases. V shed 2 bases, J shed 3 bases, and the junction held 1 base outside the gene matches. The CDR3 is made up of 13 amino acids. Germline values: CDR1 SGHRS, CDR2 YFSETQ. The chain's CDR3 is CASSFQGDTEAFF. The CDR3 DNA reads as TGCGCCAGCAGCTTCCAGGGGGACACTGAAGCTTTCTTT.

The gene calls are TRBV7-3 and TRBJ2-1; 8 nucleotides align to TRBD1. With 1 base clipped from V and 5 bases from J, the junction kept 4 bases outside the gene matches. The germline V gene encodes CDR1 SGHTA and CDR2 FQGTGA. The CDR3 is 15 residues long. The CDR3 spells CASSLNRGYHNEQFF. The DNA of the CDR3 is TGTGCCAGCAGCTTAAACAGGGGGTATCACAATGAGCAGTTCTTC.

The rearrangement links TRBV11-3 to TRBJ2-5; D is possibly TRBD2 (5 bases). The CDR3 runs to 14 residues. Germline loops: CDR1 SGHNT, CDR2 YENEEA. Deletions cut 5 bases from V and 2 bases from J, with 12 bases between. The CDR3 coding sequence is TGTGCCAGCAGCCCGGACGGACTTCAAGAGACCCAGTACTTC. Translated: CASSPDGLQETQYF.

The rearrangement links TRBV30 to TRBJ2-5; D is perhaps TRBD1 (5 bases). The CDR3 spans 12 residues. Germline CDR1 is GTSNPN and CDR2 is SVGIG (reference sequence). Trimming cost V 2 bases and J 4 bases, with 8 bases left between them. This CDR3 reads CAWSQQGETQYF. The CDR3 nucleotides read TGTGCCTGGAGTCAGCAGGGAGAGACCCAGTACTTC.

This chain links TRBV5-1 with TRBJ2-7; D is uncertain. CDR3 length: 13 residues. Looked up from germline, CDR1 is SGHRS and CDR2 is YFSETQ. Deletions cut 2 bases from V and 0 bases from J, with 6 bases between. CDR3 residues: CASSFASSYEQYF. CDR3 bases: TGCGCCAGCAGCTTTGCTAGCTCCTACGAGCAGTACTTC.

Points on this clone: Other DNA sequences of this sample code for an identical CDR3. The CDR3 sequence: CASSLPDSSGANVLTF. The CDR3 DNA is TGCGCCAGCAGCTTGCCGGACAGCTCTGGGGCCAACGTCCTGACTTTC. The V gene is TRBV5-1, the J gene TRBJ2-6; tentative D call: TRBD1 (6 bases). CDR3 length: 16 residues. Germline CDR1 SGHRS, CDR2 YFSETQ. V dropped 1 base and J dropped 0 bases, with 8 bases sitting between them.

The sample holds a few counts of this clone. The chain employs TRBV9 and TRBJ1-3; no firm D call. This CDR3 has 16 amino acids. Germline values: CDR1 SGDLS, CDR2 YYNGEE. V was cut by 0 bases and J by 0 bases, with 10 bases left in between. The CDR3 loop is CASSVGPESSGNTIYF. As DNA, the CDR3 is TGTGCCAGCAGCGTAGGGCCCGAATCCTCTGGAAACACCATATATTTT.